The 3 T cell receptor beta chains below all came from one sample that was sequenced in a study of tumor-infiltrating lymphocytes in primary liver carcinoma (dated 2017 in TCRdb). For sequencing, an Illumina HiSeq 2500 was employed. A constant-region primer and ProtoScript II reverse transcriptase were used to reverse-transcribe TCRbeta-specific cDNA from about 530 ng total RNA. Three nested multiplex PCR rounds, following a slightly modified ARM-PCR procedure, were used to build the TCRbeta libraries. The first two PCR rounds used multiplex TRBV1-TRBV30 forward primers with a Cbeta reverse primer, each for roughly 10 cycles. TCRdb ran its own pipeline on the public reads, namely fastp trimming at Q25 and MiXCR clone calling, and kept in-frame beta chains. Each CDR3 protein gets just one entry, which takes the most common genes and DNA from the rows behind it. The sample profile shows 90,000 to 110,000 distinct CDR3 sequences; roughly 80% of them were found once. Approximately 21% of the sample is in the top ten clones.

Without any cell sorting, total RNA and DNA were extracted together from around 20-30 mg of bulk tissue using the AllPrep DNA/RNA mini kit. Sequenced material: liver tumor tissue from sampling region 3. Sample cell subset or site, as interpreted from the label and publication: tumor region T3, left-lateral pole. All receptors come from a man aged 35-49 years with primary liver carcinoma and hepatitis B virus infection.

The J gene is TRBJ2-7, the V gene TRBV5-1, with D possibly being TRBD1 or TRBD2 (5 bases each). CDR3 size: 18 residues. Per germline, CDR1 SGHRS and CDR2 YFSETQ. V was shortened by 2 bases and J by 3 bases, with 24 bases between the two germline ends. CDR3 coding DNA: TGCGCCAGCAGCTTCAGGATTAGCGTAACTGGGGGATGCTACGAGCAGTACTTC. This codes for CASSFRISVTGGCYEQYF.

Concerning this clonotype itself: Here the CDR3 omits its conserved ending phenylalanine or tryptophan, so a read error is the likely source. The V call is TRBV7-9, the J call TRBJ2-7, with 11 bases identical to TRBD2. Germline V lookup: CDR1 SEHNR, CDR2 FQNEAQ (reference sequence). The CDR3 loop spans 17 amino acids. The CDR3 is CASSLGSGTSGGYEQYS. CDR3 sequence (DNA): TGCGCCAGCAGCTTAGGGTCCGGGACTAGCGGAGGCTACGAGCAGTACTCC.

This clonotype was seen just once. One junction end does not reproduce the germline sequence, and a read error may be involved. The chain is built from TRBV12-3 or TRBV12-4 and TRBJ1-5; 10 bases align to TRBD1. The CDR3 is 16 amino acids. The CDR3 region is CAGSPSGQGRAQPQHF. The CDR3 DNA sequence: TGTGCCGGCAGTCCCTCGGGACAGGGGAGGGCTCAGCCCCAGCATTTT.